Described below is a single T cell receptor (beta chain) sequence and its context. What it binds is not known. The time point: week 23, last vaccination. All doses held 300 ug of mutant IDH1 20-mer peptide, with topical imiquimod. From germline, CDR1 is LNHDA and CDR2 SQIVND (reference sequence). The CDR3 is 13 residues long. Trimming stripped 5 bases from V and 2 bases from J, with 10 bases between. The data were obtained in a study of a mutant IDH1 vaccine in newly diagnosed glioma. The method was immunoSEQ multiplex PCR; TCRdb's version includes in-frame clones alone and lacks a portion of them. The sample includes roughly 29,000 clones, 80% of them seen just once.

This sequence joins TRBV19 and TRBJ2-7; D possibly matches TRBD1 or TRBD2 (5 bases each). Here the sequenced sample was PBMCs, taken from a glioma patient whose treatment included an IDH1 peptide vaccine. The receptor's source is a woman younger than 35 with glioma. The DNA for the CDR3 is TGTGCCAGTAGTTGGGGGAATACCTACGAGCAGTACTTC. Translation: CASSWGNTYEQYF.